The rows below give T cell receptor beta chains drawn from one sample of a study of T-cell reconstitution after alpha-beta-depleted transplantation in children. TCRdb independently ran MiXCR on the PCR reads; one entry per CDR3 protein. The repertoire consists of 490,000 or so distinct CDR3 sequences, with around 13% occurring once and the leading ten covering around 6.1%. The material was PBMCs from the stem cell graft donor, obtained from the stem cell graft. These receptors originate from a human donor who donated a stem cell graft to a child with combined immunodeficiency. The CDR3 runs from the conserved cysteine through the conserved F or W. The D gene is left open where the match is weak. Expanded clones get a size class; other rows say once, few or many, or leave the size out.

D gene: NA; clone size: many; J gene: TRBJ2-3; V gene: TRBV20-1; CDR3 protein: CSADTFGRTDTQYF; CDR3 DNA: TGCAGTGCGGACACCTTCGGACGCACAGATACGCAGTATTTT
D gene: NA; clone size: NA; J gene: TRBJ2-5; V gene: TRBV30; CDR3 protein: CAWSVTVGETQYF; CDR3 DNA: TGTGCCTGGAGTGTAACGGTGGGGGAGACCCAGTACTTC
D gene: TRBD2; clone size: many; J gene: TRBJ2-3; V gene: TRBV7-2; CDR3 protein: CASSLRLAGINTDTQYF; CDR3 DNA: TGTGCCAGCAGCTTAAGACTAGCGGGGATCAACACAGATACGCAGTATTTT
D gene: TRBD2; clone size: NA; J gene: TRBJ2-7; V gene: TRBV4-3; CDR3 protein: CASSQGLAGGEQYF; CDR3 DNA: TGCGCCAGCAGCCAAGGACTAGCGGGAGGCGAGCAGTACTTC
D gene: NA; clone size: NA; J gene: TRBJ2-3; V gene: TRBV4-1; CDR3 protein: CASSPLQQGPQYF; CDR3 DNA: TGCGCCAGCAGCCCACTACAACAGGGTCCGCAGTATTTT
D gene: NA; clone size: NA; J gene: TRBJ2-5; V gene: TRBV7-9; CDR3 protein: CASSLGGGEGETQYF; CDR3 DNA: TGTGCCAGCAGCTTAGGTGGGGGCGAAGGAGAGACCCAGTACTTC
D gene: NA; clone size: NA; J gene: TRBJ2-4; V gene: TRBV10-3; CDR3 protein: CAISADPSRGIQYF; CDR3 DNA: TGTGCCATCAGTGCAGACCCCTCGAGGGGCATTCAGTACTTC
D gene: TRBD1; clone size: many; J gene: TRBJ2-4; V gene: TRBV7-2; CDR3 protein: CASSTGTGNIQYF; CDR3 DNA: TGTGCCAGCAGCACGGGGACAGGAAACATTCAGTACTTC
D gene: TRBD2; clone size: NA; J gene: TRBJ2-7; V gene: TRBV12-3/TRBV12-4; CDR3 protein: CASSIEGLGPPEQYF; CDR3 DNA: TGTGCCAGCAGTATCGAGGGACTAGGGCCCCCGGAGCAGTACTTC
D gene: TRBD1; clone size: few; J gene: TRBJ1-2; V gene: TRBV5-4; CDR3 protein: CASSLVPELTGQGAGGYTF; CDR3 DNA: TGTGCCAGCAGCTTGGTCCCTGAGTTAACGGGACAGGGGGCAGGAGGCTACACCTTC
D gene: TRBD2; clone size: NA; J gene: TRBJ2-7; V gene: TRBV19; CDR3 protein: CARALAPRNYEQYF; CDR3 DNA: TGTGCCAGAGCACTAGCGCCTAGAAACTACGAGCAGTACTTC
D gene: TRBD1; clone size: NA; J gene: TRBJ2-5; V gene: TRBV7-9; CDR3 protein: CASSRTRDRFQETQYF; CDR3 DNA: TGTGCCAGCAGCCGAACCCGGGACAGGTTCCAAGAGACCCAGTACTTC
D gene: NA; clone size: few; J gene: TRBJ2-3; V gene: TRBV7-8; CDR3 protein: CASSFSLGISRTDTQYF; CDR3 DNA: TGTGCCAGCAGCTTTTCATTGGGGATATCTCGCACAGATACGCAGTATTTT
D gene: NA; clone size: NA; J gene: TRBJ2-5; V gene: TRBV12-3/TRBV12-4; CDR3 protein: CASSTQGWETQYF; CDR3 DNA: TGTGCCAGCAGTACCCAGGGTTGGGAGACCCAGTACTTC
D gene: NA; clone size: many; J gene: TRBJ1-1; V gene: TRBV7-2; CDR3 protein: CASSLEGNTEAFF; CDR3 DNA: TGTGCCAGCAGTTTAGAAGGGAACACTGAAGCTTTCTTT
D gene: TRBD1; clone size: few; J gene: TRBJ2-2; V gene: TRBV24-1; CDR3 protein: CATSADRVGTGELFF; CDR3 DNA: TGTGCCACCAGTGCAGACAGGGTCGGCACCGGGGAGCTGTTTTTT
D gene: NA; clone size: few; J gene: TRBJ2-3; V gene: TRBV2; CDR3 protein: CAGARGRQGITDTQYF; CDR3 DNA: TGTGCCGGGGCGCGGGGTCGACAGGGCATCACAGATACGCAGTATTTT
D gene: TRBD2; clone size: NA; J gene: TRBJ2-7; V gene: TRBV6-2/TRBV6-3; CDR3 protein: CASRQLAGGPYEQYF; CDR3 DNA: TGTGCCAGCAGGCAGCTAGCGGGGGGTCCCTACGAGCAGTACTTC
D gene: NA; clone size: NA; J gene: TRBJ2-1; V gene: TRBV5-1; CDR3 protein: CASSPFRSSYNEQFF; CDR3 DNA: TGCGCCAGCAGTCCTTTCCGGAGCTCCTACAATGAGCAGTTCTTC
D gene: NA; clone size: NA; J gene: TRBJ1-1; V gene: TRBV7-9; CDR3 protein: CASSPGGGTTEAFF; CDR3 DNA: TGTGCCAGCAGCCCGGGGGGTGGGACTACTGAAGCTTTCTTT
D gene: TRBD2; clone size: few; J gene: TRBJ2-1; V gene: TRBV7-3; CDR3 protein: CASGREGTSGANEQFF; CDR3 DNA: TGTGCCAGCGGGAGGGAAGGGACTAGCGGGGCGAATGAGCAGTTCTTC
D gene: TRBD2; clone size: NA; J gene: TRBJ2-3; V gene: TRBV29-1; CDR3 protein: CSVEGIDRTRRADTQYF; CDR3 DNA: TGCAGCGTTGAGGGAATAGACCGGACTAGGAGGGCAGATACGCAGTATTTT
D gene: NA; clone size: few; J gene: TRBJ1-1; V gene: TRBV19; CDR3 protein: CASRVGPLAEAFF; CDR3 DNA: TGTGCCAGTAGGGTAGGGCCCCTTGCTGAAGCTTTCTTT
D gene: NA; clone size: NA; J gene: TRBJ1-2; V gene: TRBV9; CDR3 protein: CASSVNGANYGYTF; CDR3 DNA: TGTGCCAGCAGCGTAAACGGGGCGAACTATGGCTACACCTTC
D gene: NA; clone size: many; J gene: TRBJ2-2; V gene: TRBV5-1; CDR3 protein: CASSLEGFGGELFF; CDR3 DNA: TGCGCCAGCAGCTTGGAGGGTTTCGGCGGGGAGCTGTTTTTT
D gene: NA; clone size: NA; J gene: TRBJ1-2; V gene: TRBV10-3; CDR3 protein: CAISEFGGDGYGYTF; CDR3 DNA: TGTGCCATCAGTGAGTTTGGAGGGGACGGCTATGGCTACACCTTC
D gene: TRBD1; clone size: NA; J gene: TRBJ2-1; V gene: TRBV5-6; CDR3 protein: CAMGPRDSRAF; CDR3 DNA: TGTGCCATGGGCCCCCGGGACAGCCGAGCCTTC
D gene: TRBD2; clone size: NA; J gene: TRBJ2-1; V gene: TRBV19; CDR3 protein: CASSPQGITSDPYNEQFF; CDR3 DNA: TGTGCCAGTAGTCCCCAGGGCATTACTAGCGACCCCTACAATGAGCAGTTCTTC
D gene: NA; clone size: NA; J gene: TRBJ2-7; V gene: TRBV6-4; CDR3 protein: CASSVWFTAATYEQYF; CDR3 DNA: TGTGCCAGCAGTGTGTGGTTTACCGCTGCCACCTACGAGCAGTACTTC
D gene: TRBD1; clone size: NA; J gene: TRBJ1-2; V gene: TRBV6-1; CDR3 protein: CTSSGRDRGLDGYTF; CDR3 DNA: TGTACCAGCAGTGGACGGGACAGGGGGCTGGATGGCTACACCTTC
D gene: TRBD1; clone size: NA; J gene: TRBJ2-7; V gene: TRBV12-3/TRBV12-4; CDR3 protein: CASRPGTVYEQYF; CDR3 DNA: TGTGCCAGCAGGCCAGGGACAGTCTACGAGCAGTACTTC
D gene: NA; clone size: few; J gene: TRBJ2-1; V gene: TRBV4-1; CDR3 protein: CASSHPRAGTYNEQFF; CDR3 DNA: TGCGCCAGCAGCCATCCTCGGGCAGGGACCTACAATGAGCAGTTCTTC
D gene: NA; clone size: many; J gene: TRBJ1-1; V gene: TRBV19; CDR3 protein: CASSKARLGTEAFF; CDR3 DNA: TGTGCCAGTAGTAAGGCCAGGTTGGGGACTGAAGCTTTCTTT
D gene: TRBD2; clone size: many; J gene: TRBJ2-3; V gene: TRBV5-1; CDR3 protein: CASTWGLGTDTQYF; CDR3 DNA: TGCGCCAGCACGTGGGGACTAGGGACAGATACGCAGTATTTT
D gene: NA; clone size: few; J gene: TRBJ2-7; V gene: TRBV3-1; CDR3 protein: CASSQSPGSSYEQYF; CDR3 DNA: TGTGCCAGCAGCCAAAGTCCAGGGAGCTCCTACGAGCAGTACTTC
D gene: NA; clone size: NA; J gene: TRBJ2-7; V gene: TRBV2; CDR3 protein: CASTLGPEVQQYF; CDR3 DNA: TGTGCCAGTACTCTCGGCCCAGAGGTTCAGCAGTACTTC
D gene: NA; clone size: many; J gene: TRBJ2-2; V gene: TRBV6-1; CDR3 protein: CASSEGGRGTGELFF; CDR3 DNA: TGTGCCAGCAGTGAAGGAGGCAGAGGTACCGGGGAGCTGTTTTTT
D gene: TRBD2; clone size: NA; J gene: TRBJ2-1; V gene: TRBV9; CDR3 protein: CASSVVAGGSYNEQFF; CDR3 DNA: TGTGCCAGCAGCGTAGTGGCGGGAGGGTCCTACAATGAGCAGTTCTTC
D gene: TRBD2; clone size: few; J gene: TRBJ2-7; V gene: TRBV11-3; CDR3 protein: CASSLEPGGPYEQYF; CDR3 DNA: TGTGCCAGCAGCTTAGAGCCGGGAGGTCCCTACGAGCAGTACTTC
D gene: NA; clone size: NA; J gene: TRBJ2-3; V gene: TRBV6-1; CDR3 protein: CASSEGTVNTDTQYF; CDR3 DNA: TGTGCCAGCAGCGAAGGGACGGTCAACACAGATACGCAGTATTTT
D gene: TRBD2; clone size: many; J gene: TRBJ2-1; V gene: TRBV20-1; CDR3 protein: CSARNPWTSGSKNEQFF; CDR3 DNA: TGCAGTGCTAGAAATCCCTGGACTAGCGGGAGTAAGAATGAGCAGTTCTTC
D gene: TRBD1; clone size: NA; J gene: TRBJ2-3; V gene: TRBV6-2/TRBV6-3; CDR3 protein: CASSSGQFLTDTQYF; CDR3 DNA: TGTGCCAGCAGCTCGGGACAGTTCCTCACAGATACGCAGTATTTT
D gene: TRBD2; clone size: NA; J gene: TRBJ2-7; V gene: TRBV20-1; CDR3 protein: CSARDLIAGGIHEQYF; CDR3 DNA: TGCAGTGCTAGAGATCTGATAGCGGGAGGAATCCACGAGCAGTACTTC
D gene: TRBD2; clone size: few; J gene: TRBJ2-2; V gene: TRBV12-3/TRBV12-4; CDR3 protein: CASSPLAGGAGELFF; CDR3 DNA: TGTGCCAGCAGCCCACTAGCGGGGGGCGCCGGGGAGCTGTTTTTT